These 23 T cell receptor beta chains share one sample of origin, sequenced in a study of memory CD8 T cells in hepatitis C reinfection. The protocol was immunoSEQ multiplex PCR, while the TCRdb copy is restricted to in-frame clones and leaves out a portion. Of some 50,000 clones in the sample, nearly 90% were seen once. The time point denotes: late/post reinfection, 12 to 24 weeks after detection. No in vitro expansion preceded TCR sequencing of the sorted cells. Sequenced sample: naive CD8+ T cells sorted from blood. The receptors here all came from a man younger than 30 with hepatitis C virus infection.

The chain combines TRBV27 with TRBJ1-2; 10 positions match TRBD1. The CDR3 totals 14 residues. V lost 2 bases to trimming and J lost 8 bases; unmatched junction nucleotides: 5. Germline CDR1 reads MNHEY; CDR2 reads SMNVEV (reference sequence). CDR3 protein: CASSLGTGVGGYTF. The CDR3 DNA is TGTGCCAGCAGTTTAGGGACAGGGGTGGGCGGCTACACCTTC.

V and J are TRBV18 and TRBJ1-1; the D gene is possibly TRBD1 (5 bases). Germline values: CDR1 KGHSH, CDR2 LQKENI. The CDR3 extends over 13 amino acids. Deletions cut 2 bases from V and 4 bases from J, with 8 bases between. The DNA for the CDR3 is TGTGCCAGCTCACCAGTCCAGGGCACTGAAGCTTTCTTT. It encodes CASSPVQGTEAFF.

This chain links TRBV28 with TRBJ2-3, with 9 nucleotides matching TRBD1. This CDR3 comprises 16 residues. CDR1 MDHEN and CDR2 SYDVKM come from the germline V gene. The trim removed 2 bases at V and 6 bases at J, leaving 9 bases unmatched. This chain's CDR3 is CASSLPGTGSLDTQYF. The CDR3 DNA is TGTGCCAGCAGTTTACCCGGGACAGGGTCCTTGGATACGCAGTATTTT.

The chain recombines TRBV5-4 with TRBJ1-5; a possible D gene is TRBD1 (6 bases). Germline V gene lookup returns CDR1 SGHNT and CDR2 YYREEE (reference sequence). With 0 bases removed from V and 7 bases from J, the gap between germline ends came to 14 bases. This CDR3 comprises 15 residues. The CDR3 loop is CASSLAGTQKQPQHF. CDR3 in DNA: TGTGCCAGCAGCTTGGCCGGGACACAGAAACAGCCCCAGCATTTT.

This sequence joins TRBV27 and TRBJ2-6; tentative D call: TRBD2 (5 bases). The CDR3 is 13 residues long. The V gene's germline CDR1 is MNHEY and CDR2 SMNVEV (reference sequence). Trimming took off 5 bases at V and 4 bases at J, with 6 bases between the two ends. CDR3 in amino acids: CASSPGGANVLTF. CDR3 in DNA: TGTGCCAGCAGTCCGGGGGGGGCCAACGTCCTGACTTTC. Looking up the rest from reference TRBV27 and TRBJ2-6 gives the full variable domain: EAQVTQNPRYLITVTGKKLTVTCSQNMNHEYMSWYRQDPGLGLRQIYYSMNVEVTDKGDVPEGYKVSRKEKRNFPLILESPSPNQTSLYFCASSPGGANVLTFGAGSRLTVL.

CDR3 region: CASSGSTSGRYQETQYF. The CDR3 DNA sequence: TGTGCCAGCAGCGGCTCAACTAGCGGGAGGTACCAAGAGACCCAGTACTTC. The V and J genes are TRBV7-9 and TRBJ2-5, with 12 bases fitting TRBD2. CDR1 and CDR2 (germline): SEHNR, FQNEAQ (reference sequence). The CDR3 length is 17 residues. J was trimmed by 0 bases and V by 5 bases; bases with no gene match: 7.

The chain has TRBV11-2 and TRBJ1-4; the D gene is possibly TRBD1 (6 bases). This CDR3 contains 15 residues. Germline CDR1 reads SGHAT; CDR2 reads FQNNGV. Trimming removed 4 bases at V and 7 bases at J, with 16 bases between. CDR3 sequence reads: CASSSHRVRGEKLFF. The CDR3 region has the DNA TGTGCCAGCAGCTCCCACAGGGTGAGGGGTGAAAAACTGTTTTTT.

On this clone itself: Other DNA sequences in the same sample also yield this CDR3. This CDR3 is CASSQDRTGVTGEQYF. The CDR3 coding sequence is TGTGCCAGCAGCCAGGACCGGACAGGGGTAACGGGCGAGCAGTACTTC. This chain joins TRBV4-2 and TRBJ2-7, with 9 bases identical to TRBD1. The CDR3 loop spans 16 amino acids. Germline V gene lookup returns CDR1 LGHNA and CDR2 YNFKEQ. J was trimmed by 6 bases and V by 3 bases; bases with no gene match: 12.

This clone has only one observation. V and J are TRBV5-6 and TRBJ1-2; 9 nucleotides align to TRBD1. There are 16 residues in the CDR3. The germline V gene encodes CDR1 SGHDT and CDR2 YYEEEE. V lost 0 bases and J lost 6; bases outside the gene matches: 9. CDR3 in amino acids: CASSLASTGGFDGYTF. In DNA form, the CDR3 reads TGTGCCAGCAGCTTGGCCTCGACAGGGGGGTTCGATGGCTACACCTTC.

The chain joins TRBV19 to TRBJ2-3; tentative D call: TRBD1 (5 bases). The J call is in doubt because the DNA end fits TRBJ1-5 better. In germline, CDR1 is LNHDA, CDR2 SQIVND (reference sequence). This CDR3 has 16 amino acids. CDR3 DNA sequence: TGTGCCAGTAGTATAGAGGGGACTTCAAGCACAGATACGCAGCATTTT. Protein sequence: CASSIEGTSSTDTQHF.

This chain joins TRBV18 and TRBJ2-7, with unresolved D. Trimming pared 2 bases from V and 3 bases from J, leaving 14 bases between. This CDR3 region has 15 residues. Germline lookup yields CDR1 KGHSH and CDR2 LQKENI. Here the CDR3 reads CASSPESASDYEQYF. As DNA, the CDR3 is TGTGCCAGCTCACCAGAGTCCGCCTCCGACTACGAGCAGTACTTC. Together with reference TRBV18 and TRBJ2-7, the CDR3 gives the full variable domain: NAGVMQNPRHLVRRRGQEARLRCSPMKGHSHVYWYRQLPEEGLKFMVYLQKENIIDESGMPKERFSAEFPKEGPSILRIQQVVRGDSAAYFCASSPESASDYEQYFGPGTRLTVT.

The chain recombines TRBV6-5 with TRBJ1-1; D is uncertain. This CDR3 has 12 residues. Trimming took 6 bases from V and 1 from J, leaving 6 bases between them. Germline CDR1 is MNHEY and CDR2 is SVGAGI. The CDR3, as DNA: TGTGCCAGCAGCGTCCCGAACACTGAAGCTTTCTTT. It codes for CASSVPNTEAFF.

The chain's CDR3 is CASSLDRANTEAFF. In nucleotides, the CDR3 is TGTGCCAGCAGCTTAGACAGGGCGAACACTGAAGCTTTCTTT. V and J are TRBV13 and TRBJ1-1; weak D call: TRBD1 (6 bases). This CDR3 contains 14 residues. Germline-derived CDR1 and CDR2 are PRHDT and FYEKMQ (reference sequence). V lost 1 base, J lost 1 base, and 7 bases lay in between.

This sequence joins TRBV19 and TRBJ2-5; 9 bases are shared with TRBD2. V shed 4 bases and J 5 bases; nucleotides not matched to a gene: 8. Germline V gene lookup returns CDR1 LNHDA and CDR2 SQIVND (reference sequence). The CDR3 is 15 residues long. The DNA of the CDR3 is TGTGCCAGTAGTACCTCAGCGGGAGGAGGGGAGACCCAGTACTTC. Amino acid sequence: CASSTSAGGGETQYF. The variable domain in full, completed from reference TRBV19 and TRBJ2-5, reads DGGITQSPKYLFRKEGQNVTLSCEQNLNHDAMYWYRQDPGQGLRLIYYSQIVNDFQKGDIAEGYSVSREKKESFPLTVTSAQKNPTAFYLCASSTSAGGGETQYFGPGTRLLVL.

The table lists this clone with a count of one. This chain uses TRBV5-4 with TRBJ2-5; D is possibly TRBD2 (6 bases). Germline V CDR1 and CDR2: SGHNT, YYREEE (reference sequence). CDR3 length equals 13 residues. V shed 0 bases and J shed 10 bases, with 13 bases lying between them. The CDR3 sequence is CASSLAGGVFQYF. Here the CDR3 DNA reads TGTGCCAGCAGCTTGGCCGGGGGTGTCTTCCAGTACTTC.

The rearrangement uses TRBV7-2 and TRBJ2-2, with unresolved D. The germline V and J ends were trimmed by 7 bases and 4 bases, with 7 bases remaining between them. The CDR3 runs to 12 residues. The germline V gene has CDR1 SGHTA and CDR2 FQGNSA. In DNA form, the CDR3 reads TGTGCCAGCACCCCGGTCACCGGGGAGCTGTTTTTT. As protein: CASTPVTGELFF.

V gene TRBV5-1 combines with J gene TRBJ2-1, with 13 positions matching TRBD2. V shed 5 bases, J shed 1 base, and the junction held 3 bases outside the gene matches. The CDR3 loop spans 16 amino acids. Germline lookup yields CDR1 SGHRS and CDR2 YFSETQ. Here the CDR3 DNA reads TGCGCCAGCAGACTGGGACTAGCGGGGTCCTACAATGAGCAGTTCTTC. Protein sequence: CASRLGLAGSYNEQFF.

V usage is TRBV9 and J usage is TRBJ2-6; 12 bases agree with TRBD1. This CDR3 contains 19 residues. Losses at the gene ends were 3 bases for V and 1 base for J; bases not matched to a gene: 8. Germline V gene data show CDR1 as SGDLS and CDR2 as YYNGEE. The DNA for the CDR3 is TGTGCCAGCAGCGGAGGGACAGGGGGCACCCTGTCTGGGGCCAACGTCCTGACTTTC. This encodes CASSGGTGGTLSGANVLTF.

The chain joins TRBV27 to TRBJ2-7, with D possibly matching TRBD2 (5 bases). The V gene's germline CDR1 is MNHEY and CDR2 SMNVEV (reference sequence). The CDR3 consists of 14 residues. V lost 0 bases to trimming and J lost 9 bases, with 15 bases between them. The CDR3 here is CASSLSRGFHGQYF. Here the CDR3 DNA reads TGTGCCAGCAGTTTATCTCGGGGTTTCCACGGGCAGTACTTC.

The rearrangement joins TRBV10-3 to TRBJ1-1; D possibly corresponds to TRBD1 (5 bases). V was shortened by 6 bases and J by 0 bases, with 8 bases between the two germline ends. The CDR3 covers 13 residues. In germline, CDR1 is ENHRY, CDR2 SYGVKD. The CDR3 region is CAISQGLNTEAFF. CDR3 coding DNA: TGTGCCATCAGCCAGGGATTGAACACTGAAGCTTTCTTT.

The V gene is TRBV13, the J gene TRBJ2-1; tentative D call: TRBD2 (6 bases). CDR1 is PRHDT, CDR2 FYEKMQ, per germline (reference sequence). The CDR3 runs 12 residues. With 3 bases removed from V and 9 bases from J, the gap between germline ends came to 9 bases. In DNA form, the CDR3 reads TGTGCCAGCAGCTTTAGACTAGTTGAGCAGTTCTTC. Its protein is CASSFRLVEQFF.

Here the CDR3 reads CASRGTGTMNTEAFF. CDR3 in DNA: TGTGCCAGCAGGGGGACAGGGACCATGAACACTGAAGCTTTCTTT. The V and J genes are TRBV25-1 and TRBJ1-1, with TRBD1 identical over 9 bases. CDR1 is MGHDK, CDR2 SYGVNS, per germline. V was clipped by 6 bases and J by 0 bases; unmatched bases: 5. This CDR3 has 15 amino acids.

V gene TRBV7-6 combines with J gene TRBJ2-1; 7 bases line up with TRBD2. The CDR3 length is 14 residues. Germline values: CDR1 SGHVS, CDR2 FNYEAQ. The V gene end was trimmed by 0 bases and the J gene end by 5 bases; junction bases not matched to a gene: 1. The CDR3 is CASSLAAGHNEQFF. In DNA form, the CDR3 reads TGTGCCAGCAGCTTAGCAGCGGGGCACAATGAGCAGTTCTTC.